A selection of T cell receptor beta chains follows, all from one sample in a study of blood T cell repertoires in COVID-19. Data came from immunoSEQ multiplex PCR; TCRdb stores just in-frame clones and leaves some out. The sample lists fewer than 200,000 clones, about 87% occurring once. Sequences were obtained from peripheral blood. These receptors were obtained from a woman between 65 and 79 years old with COVID-19, enrolled during active disease. CDR3s include the opening cysteine and the closing phenylalanine or tryptophan. A D gene is named only where the DNA matches it firmly.

D gene: TRBD2; J gene: TRBJ2-3; V gene: TRBV5-1; CDR3 DNA: TGCGCCAGCAGCTCCAAAACACCGGGACTAGCGGGAGGGGGCACAGATACGCAGTATTTT; CDR3 protein: CASSSKTPGLAGGGTDTQYF
D gene: NA; J gene: TRBJ1-5; V gene: TRBV6-6; CDR3 DNA: TGTGCCAGCACTGGGCAGAGCAATCAGCCCCAGCATTTT; CDR3 protein: CASTGQSNQPQHF
D gene: NA; J gene: TRBJ2-7; V gene: TRBV12-3/TRBV12-4; CDR3 DNA: TGTGCCAGCAGCCCTACCAGGGAGGACGAGCAGTACTTC; CDR3 protein: CASSPTREDEQYF
D gene: TRBD1; J gene: TRBJ2-1; V gene: TRBV18; CDR3 DNA: TGTGCCAGCTCGTTACAGGGGTCCCACAATGAGCAGTTCTTC; CDR3 protein: CASSLQGSHNEQFF
D gene: TRBD1; J gene: TRBJ2-3; V gene: TRBV5-1; CDR3 DNA: TGCGCCAGCAGGGACGGACAGGACACAGATACGCAGTATTTT; CDR3 protein: CASRDGQDTDTQYF
D gene: TRBD1; J gene: TRBJ1-2; V gene: TRBV11-3; CDR3 DNA: TGTGCCAGCAGCCAAGGGACAGGGCTTGCTAACTATGGCTACACCTTC; CDR3 protein: CASSQGTGLANYGYTF
D gene: TRBD1; J gene: TRBJ1-1; V gene: TRBV5-1; CDR3 DNA: TGCGCCAGCAGCTTCGGACAGGGGGCGGGAACTGAAGCTTTCTTT; CDR3 protein: CASSFGQGAGTEAFF
D gene: TRBD2; J gene: TRBJ2-3; V gene: TRBV3-1/TRBV3-2; CDR3 DNA: TGTGCCAGCAGCCCGGGACTAGCGGCAGATACGCAGTATTTT; CDR3 protein: CASSPGLAADTQYF
D gene: TRBD2; J gene: TRBJ2-2; V gene: TRBV28; CDR3 DNA: TGTGCCAGCAGTAAGACTAGCGGGTTTGGCACCGGGGAGCTGTTTTTT; CDR3 protein: CASSKTSGFGTGELFF
D gene: NA; J gene: TRBJ1-5; V gene: TRBV27; CDR3 DNA: TGTGCCAGCAGCAGTACACAGAATCAGCCCCAGCATTTT; CDR3 protein: CASSSTQNQPQHF
D gene: TRBD1; J gene: TRBJ2-5; V gene: TRBV5-1; CDR3 DNA: TGCGCCAGCAGCTTAGGCAGGGGGCAAGAGACCCAGTACTTC; CDR3 protein: CASSLGRGQETQYF
D gene: NA; J gene: TRBJ1-2; V gene: TRBV14; CDR3 DNA: TGTGCCAGCAGCCAAAGCCGAGCCGGGGAGGGCTACACCTTC; CDR3 protein: CASSQSRAGEGYTF
D gene: TRBD2; J gene: TRBJ2-3; V gene: TRBV5-4; CDR3 DNA: TGTGCCAGCAGCTTGGCCGGTCGATTTCCTAGCGGGAGCACAGATACGCAGTATTTT; CDR3 protein: CASSLAGRFPSGSTDTQYF
D gene: NA; J gene: TRBJ2-7; V gene: TRBV13; CDR3 DNA: TGTGCCAGCAGTGCGGACTTAGGGAGGTCCTACGAGCAGTACTTC; CDR3 protein: CASSADLGRSYEQYF
D gene: TRBD1; J gene: TRBJ2-2; V gene: TRBV19; CDR3 DNA: TGTGCCAGTAAATCACCGGGACAGGGAATCGGGGAGCTGTTTTTT; CDR3 protein: CASKSPGQGIGELFF